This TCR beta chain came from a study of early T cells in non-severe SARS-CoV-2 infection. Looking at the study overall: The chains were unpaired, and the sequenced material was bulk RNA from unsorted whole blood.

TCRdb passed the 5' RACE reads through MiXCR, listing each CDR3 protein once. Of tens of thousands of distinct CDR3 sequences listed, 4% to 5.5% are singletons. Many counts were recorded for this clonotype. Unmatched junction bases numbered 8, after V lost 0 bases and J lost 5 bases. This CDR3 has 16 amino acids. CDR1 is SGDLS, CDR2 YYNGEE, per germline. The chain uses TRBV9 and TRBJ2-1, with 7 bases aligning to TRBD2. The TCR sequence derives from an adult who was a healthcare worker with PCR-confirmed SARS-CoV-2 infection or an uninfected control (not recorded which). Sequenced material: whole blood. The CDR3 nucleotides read TGTGCCAGCAGCGTAGCTTCGGGAGGCACCCACAATGAGCAGTTCTTC. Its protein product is CASSVASGGTHNEQFF. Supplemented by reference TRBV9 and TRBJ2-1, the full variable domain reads DSGVTQTPKHLITATGQRVTLRCSPRSGDLSVYWYQQSLDQGLQFLIQYYNGEERAKGNILERFSAQQFPDLHSELNLSSLELGDSALYFCASSVASGGTHNEQFFGPGTRLTVL.